This T cell receptor (beta chain) comes out of a study of spatial heterogeneity in lung cancer. TCR cDNA molecules each carried a unique molecular identifier. TCRdb called the 5' RACE reads again in MiXCR, with one record for every CDR3 protein. The sample carries about 17,000 distinct CDR3 sequences, about 18% recorded once. By proportion, this clonotype is medium-sized. The germline gives CDR1 DFQATT, CDR2 SNEGSKA (reference sequence). This CDR3 comprises 16 residues. Between the trimmed V and J ends, which lost 0 bases and 7 bases, there was a span of 18 bases. The time point is: blood at routine non-recurrence follow-up after resection. TCRs were sequenced from unsorted whole RNA of tumor, nontumor lung or PBMC.

The V call is TRBV20-1, the J call TRBJ1-4, with D possibly TRBD1 on 5 matching bases. The sample here was PBMCs, taken at follow-up. The receptor comes from a male donor with early-stage non-small cell lung cancer. Here the CDR3 reads CSARDRAGHSGEKLFF. The CDR3, as DNA: TGCAGTGCTAGAGATCGGGCGGGGCATTCTGGTGAAAAACTGTTTTTT.